What follows is one T cell receptor (beta chain) and its context. Its antigen is as yet unknown. This record belongs to a study of T cell clones after liver transplantation. Study context: A pre-transplant mixed lymphocyte reaction with TCRbeta sequencing defined graft-donor-reactive clones followed in post-transplant blood. As an antigen-independent comparator, third-party-reactive TCRbeta sequences came from pre-transplant mixed lymphocyte reactions. Overall study results and limits: A significant post-transplant drop in circulating graft-donor-reactive CD4 TCRbeta sequences occurred in most of the 8 subjects.

V was pared by 4 bases and J by 0 bases, with 3 bases of the junction left unmatched. Germline V lookup: CDR1 SEHNR, CDR2 FQNEAQ (reference sequence). The CDR3 extends over 15 amino acids. Measured with immunoSEQ multiplex PCR; TCRdb has only the in-frame clones, and not every one. Of about 6,900 clones listed, roughly 70% are singletons. The clonotype originates from a human donor who received a liver transplant. The input for sequencing was CD8+ T cells from blood, taken before liver transplant. The V and J genes are TRBV7-9 and TRBJ2-3; 8 nucleotides align to TRBD1. For the CDR3, the DNA is TGTGCCAGCAGCTCATGGGACAGGAGCACAGATACGCAGTATTTT. Translating gives CASSSWDRSTDTQYF.